This paragraph covers one T cell receptor beta chain sequence. This could be a read error, since a much larger clone is one nucleotide away. The conserved phenylalanine or tryptophan normally closing the CDR3 is absent here, so this likely arose from a read error. The data were taken from a study of kidney transplant recipient with SARS-CoV-2 infection. CDR1 SNHLY and CDR2 FYNNEI come from the germline V gene. CDR3 length: 14 amino acids. Trimming removed 7 bases at V and 0 bases at J, with 12 bases between. TCRdb independently ran MiXCR on the reads; one entry per CDR3 protein. The sample consists of approximately 240,000 distinct CDR3 sequences, roughly 26% of them appearing once.

The material was a blood sample, obtained at baseline and on roughly day 110 from a kidney transplant recipient. This rearrangement joins TRBV2 to TRBJ1-1; D is unclear. This TCR came from a male patient aged 25 to 39 who had COVID-19 and was a kidney transplant recipient. The T cells may partly be graft donor cells. Here the CDR3 reads CASTFGRLNTEAFS. CDR3 nucleotide sequence: TGTGCCAGCACTTTCGGGAGGTTGAACACTGAAGCTTTCTCT.